This T cell receptor beta chain was observed in a study of blood T cell repertoires in COVID-19. Study-wide background: There were acute and convalescent COVID-19 samples, and they came from the United States, Italy and Spain. Nucleic acid was either cDNA or gDNA, and it came from T cells, B-cell-depleted T cells, or PBMCs.

Per the authors' pipeline: Amplifying reference gene primers gave estimates of nucleated cell counts. TCRdb's table, derived via immunoSEQ multiplex PCR, lists solely in-frame clones and lacks some. V and J calls and clone size follow that table, whereas D and trimming were derived from the DNA. The data show 180,000 or so clones, approximately 85% seen once. This clone was counted once. V was shortened by 6 bases and J by 3 bases, with 18 bases between the two germline ends. Germline CDR1 reads MGHRA; CDR2 reads YSYEKL. The CDR3 is 16 amino acids. This TCR came from a woman aged 55-69 years with acute or convalescent COVID-19. The chain uses TRBV4-1 and TRBJ1-5; D not certain. The material sequenced was peripheral blood. The CDR3 region is CASSFFANSPNQPQHF. For the CDR3, the DNA is TGCGCCAGCAGTTTCTTTGCGAACAGCCCCAATCAGCCCCAGCATTTT.